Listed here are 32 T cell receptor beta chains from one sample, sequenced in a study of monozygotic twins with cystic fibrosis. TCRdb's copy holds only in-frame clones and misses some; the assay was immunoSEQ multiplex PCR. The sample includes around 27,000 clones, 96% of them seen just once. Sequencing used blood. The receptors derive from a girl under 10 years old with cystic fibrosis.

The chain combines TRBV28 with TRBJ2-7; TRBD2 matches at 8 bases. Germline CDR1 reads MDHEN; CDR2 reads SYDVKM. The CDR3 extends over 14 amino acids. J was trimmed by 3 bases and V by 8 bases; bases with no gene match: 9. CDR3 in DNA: TGTGCCAGCTCGCAACCGGGACTAGGCTACGAGCAGTACTTC. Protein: CASSQPGLGYEQYF.

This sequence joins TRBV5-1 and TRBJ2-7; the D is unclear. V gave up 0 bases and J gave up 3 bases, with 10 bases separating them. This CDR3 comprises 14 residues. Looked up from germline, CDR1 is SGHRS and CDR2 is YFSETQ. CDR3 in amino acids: CASSLGVGLYEQYF. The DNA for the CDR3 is TGCGCCAGCAGCTTGGGGGTAGGGCTCTACGAGCAGTACTTC.

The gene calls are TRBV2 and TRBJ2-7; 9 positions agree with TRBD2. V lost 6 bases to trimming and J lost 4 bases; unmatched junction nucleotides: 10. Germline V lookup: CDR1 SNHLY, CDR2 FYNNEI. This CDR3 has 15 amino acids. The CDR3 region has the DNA TGTGCCAGCAGAGAGAGGACTAGCGAGGGGTACGAGCAGTACTTC. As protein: CASRERTSEGYEQYF. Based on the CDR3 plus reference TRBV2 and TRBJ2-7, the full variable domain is EPEVTQTPSHQVTQMGQEVILRCVPISNHLYFYWYRQILGQKVEFLVSFYNNEISEKSEIFDDQFSVERPDGSNFTLKIRSTKLEDSAMYFCASRERTSEGYEQYFGPGTRLTVT.

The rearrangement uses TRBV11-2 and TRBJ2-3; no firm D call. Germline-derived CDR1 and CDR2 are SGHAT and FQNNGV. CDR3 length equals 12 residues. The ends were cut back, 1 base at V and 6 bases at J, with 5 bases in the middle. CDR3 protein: CASSLVGDTQYF. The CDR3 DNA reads TGTGCCAGCAGCTTAGTCGGTGATACGCAGTATTTT.

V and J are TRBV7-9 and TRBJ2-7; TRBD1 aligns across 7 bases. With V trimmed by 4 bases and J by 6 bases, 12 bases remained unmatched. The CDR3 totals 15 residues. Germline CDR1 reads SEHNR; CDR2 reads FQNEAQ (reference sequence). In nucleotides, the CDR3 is TGTGCCAGCAGCTCCCCCGACAGGGTGAGGGGCGAGCAGTACTTC. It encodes CASSSPDRVRGEQYF.

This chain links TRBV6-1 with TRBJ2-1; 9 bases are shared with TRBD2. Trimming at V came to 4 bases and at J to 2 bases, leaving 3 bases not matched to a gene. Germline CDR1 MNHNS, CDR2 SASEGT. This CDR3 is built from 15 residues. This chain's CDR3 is CASSALAGPYNEQFF. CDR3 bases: TGTGCCAGCAGTGCCCTAGCGGGACCCTACAATGAGCAGTTCTTC.

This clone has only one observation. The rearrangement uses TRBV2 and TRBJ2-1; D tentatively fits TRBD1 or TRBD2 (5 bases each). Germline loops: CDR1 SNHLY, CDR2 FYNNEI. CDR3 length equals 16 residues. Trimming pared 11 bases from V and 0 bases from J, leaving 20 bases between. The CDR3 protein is CAGHQLRGSSYNEQFF. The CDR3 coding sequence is TGTGCCGGACACCAACTACGGGGAAGCTCCTACAATGAGCAGTTCTTC.

CDR3 protein: CASRADRGYSYEQYF. The CDR3, as DNA: TGTGCCAGCAGGGCGGACAGGGGCTATTCCTACGAGCAGTACTTC. The chain has TRBV28 and TRBJ2-7; 9 bases agree with TRBD1. J lost 1 base, V lost 6 bases, and 7 bases had no gene match. The germline CDR1 and CDR2 sequences are MDHEN and SYDVKM. This CDR3 spans 15 amino acids.

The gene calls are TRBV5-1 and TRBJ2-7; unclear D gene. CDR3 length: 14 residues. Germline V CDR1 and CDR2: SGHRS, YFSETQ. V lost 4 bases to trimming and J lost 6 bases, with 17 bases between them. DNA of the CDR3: TGCGCCAGCAGCGCGCCGGACGGTTCTCGCGAGCAGTACTTC. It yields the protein CASSAPDGSREQYF.

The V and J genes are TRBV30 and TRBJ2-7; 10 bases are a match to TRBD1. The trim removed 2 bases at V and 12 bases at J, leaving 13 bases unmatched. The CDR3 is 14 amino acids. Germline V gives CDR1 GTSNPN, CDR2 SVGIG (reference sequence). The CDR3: CAWSPGTGVPVGYF. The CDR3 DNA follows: TGTGCCTGGAGTCCCGGGACAGGGGTCCCCGTGGGGTACTTC.

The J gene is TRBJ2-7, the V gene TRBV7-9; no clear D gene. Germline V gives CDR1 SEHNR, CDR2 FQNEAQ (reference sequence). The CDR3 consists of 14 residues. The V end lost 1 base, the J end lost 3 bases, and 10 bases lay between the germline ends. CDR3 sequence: CASSLGGKVYEQYF. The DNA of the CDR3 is TGTGCCAGCAGCTTAGGTGGAAAAGTCTACGAGCAGTACTTC.

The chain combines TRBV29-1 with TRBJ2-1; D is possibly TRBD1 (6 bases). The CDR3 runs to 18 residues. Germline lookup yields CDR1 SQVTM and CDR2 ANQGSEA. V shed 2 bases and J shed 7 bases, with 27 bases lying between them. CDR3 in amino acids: CSVEMVVRRTVSSNEQFF. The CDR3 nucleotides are TGCAGCGTTGAAATGGTGGTCAGGAGGACAGTCTCCTCGAATGAGCAGTTCTTC.

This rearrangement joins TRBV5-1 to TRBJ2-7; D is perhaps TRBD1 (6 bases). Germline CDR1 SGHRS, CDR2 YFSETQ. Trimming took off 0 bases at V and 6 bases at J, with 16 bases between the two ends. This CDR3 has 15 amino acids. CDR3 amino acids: CASSLEGHVRGEQYF. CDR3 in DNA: TGCGCCAGCAGCTTGGAGGGACACGTTCGGGGCGAGCAGTACTTC.

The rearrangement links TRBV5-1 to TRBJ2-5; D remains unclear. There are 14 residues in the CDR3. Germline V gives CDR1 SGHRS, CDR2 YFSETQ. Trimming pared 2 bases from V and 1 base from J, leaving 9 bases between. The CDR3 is CASSFGSGQETQYF. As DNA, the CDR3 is TGCGCCAGCAGCTTCGGGTCCGGCCAAGAGACCCAGTACTTC.

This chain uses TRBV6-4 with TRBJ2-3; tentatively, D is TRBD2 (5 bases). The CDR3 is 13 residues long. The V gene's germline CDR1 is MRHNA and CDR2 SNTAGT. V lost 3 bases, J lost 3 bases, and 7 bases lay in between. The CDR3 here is CASSEDFTDTQYF. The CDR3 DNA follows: TGTGCCAGCAGTGAGGACTTTACAGATACGCAGTATTTT.

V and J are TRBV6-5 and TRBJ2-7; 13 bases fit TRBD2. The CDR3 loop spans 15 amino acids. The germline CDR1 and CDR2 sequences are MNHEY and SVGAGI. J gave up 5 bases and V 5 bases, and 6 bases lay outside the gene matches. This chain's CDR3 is CASSRTSGRADEQYF. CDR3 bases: TGTGCCAGCAGTCGAACTAGCGGGAGGGCCGACGAGCAGTACTTC.

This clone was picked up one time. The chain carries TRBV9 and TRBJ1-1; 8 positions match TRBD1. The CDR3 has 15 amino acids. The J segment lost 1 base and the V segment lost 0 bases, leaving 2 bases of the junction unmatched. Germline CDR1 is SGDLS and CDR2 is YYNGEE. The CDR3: CASSVDGQGNTEAFF. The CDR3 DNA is TGTGCCAGCAGCGTAGACGGACAGGGGAACACTGAAGCTTTCTTT.

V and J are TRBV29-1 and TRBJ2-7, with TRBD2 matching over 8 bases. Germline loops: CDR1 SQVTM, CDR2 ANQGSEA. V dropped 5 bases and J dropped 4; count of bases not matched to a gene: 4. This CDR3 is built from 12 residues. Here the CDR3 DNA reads TGCAGCGTTTCGGGACTAGAGTACGAGCAGTACTTC. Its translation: CSVSGLEYEQYF.

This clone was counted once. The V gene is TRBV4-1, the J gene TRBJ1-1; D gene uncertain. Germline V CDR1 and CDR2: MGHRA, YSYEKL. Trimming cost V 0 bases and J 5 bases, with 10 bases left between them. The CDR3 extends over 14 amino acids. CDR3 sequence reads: CASSQDKGLTEAFF. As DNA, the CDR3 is TGCGCCAGCAGCCAAGATAAGGGTTTGACTGAAGCTTTCTTT.

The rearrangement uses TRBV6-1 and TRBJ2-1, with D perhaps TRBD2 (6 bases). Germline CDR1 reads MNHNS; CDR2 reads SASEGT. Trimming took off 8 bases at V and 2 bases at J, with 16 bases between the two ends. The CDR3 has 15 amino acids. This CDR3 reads CASHSGLATYNEQFF. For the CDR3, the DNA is TGTGCCAGCCACTCTGGGCTAGCGACCTACAATGAGCAGTTCTTC.

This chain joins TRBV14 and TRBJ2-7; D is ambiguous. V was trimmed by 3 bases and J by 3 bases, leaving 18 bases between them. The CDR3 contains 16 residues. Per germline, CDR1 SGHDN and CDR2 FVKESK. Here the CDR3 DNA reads TGTGCCAGCAGCCAGGCCCCCCGTGTCCGCAGCTACGAGCAGTACTTC. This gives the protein CASSQAPRVRSYEQYF.

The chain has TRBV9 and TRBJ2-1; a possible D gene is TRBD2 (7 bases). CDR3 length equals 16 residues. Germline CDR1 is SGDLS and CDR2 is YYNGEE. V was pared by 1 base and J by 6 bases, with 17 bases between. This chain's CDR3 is CASSVPTYGGANEQFF. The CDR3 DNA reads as TGTGCCAGCAGCGTACCCACATATGGGGGGGCCAATGAGCAGTTCTTC. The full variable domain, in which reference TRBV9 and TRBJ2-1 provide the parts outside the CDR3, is DSGVTQTPKHLITATGQRVTLRCSPRSGDLSVYWYQQSLDQGLQFLIQYYNGEERAKGNILERFSAQQFPDLHSELNLSSLELGDSALYFCASSVPTYGGANEQFFGPGTRLTVL.

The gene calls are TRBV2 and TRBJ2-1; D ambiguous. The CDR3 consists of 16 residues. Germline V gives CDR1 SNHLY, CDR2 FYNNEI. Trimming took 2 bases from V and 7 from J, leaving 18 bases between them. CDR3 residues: CASSEIYVRLRNEQFF. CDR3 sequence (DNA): TGTGCCAGCAGTGAAATCTACGTCAGGTTGAGGAATGAGCAGTTCTTC.

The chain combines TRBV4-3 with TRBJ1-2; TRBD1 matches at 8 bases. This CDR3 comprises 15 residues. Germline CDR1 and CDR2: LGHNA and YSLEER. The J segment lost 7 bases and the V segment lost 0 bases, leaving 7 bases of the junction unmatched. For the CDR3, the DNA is TGCGCCAGCAGCCAAGATGGGCAGGGGGCGGGTGGCTACACCTTC. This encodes CASSQDGQGAGGYTF.

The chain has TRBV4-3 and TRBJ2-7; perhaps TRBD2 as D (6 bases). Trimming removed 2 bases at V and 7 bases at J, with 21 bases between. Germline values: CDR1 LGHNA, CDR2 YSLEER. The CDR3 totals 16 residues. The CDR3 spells CASSQLIPGTPSEQYF. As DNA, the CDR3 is TGCGCCAGCAGCCAACTTATCCCCGGGACTCCCTCGGAGCAGTACTTC.

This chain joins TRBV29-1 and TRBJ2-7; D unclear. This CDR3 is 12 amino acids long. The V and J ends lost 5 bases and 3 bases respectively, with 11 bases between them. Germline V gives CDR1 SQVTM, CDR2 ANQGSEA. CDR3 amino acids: CSVSGRNYEQYF. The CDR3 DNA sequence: TGCAGCGTTTCCGGTCGGAACTACGAGCAGTACTTC.

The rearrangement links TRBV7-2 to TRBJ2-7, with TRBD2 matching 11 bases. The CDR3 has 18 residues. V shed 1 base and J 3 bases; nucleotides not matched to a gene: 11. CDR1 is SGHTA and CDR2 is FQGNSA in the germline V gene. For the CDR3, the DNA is TGTGCCAGCAGCTTAGTCCACCCACTAGCGGGAGACGACTACGAGCAGTACTTC. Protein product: CASSLVHPLAGDDYEQYF.

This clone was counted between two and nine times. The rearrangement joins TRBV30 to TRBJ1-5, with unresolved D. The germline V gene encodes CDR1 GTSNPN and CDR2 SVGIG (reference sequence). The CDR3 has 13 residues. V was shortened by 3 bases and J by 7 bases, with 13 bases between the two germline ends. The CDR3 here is CAWSLGNGQPQHF. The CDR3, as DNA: TGTGCCTGGAGCCTGGGGAATGGCCAGCCCCAGCATTTT.

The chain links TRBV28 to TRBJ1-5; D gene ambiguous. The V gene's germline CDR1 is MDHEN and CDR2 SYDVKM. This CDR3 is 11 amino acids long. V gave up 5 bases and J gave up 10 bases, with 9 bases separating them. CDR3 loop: CASSGPGPQHF. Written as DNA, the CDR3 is TGTGCCAGCAGTGGCCCGGGACCCCAGCATTTT.

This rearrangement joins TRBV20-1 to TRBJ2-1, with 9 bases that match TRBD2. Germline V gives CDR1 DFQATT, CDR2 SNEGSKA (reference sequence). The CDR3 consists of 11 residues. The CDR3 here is CNPSGIDEQFF. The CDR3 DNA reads TGCAATCCTAGCGGGATCGATGAGCAGTTCTTC.

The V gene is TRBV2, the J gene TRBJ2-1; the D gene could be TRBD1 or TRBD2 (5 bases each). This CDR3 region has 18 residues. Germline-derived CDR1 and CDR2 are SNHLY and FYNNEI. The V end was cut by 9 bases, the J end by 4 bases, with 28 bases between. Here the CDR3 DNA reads TGTGCCAGGGATCGCCGGGGCGTGGGAGAACGGGTGTACAATGAGCAGTTCTTC. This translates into CARDRRGVGERVYNEQFF.

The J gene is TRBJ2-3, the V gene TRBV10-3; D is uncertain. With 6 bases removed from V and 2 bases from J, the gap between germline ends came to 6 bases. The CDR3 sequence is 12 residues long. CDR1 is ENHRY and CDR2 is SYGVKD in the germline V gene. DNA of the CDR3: TGTGCCATCAGCGCATTCACAGATACGCAGTATTTT. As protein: CAISAFTDTQYF.